A selection of T cell receptor beta chains follows, all from one sample in a study of blood T cells in healthy people across ages. TCRdb ran MiXCR on the 5' RACE reads and lists one entry per CDR3 protein. The table has about 570,000 distinct CDR3 sequences, roughly 29% seen once. Sequencing was performed on blood. Every receptor here comes from a woman aged 70 to 79 in good health. Each CDR3 is given with its conserved first and last residue. A D gene is named only where the DNA matches it firmly. Part of the rows lack a size; the others show once, few, many or a class for expanded clones.

V	J	size	D	DNA	CDR3
TRBV27	TRBJ1-1	few	-	TGTGCCAGCAGTTTATCCCGGGGATACACTGAAGCTTTCTTT	CASSLSRGYTEAFF
TRBV15	TRBJ2-3	-	-	TGTGCCACCAGCAGACAAAGGACGGGTACGCAGTATTTT	CATSRQRTGTQYF
TRBV19	TRBJ2-5	-	TRBD1	TGTGCCAGTAGTACCGGGACAGACACCAAAGGGGAGACCCAGTACTTC	CASSTGTDTKGETQYF
TRBV12-3/TRBV12-4	TRBJ2-3	many	TRBD2	TGTGCCAGCAAACGGCGAGCGGGGGGCGTCATTGATACGCAGTATTTT	CASKRRAGGVIDTQYF
TRBV12-3/TRBV12-4	TRBJ2-5	few	TRBD2	TGTGCCAGCACCTATCTAGCGGGGGGGCAAGAGACCCAGTACTTC	CASTYLAGGQETQYF
TRBV7-2	TRBJ2-3	few	TRBD1	TGTGCCAGCAGCCCCCGGGACAGGGGGCCCCCAGATACGCAGTATTTT	CASSPRDRGPPDTQYF
TRBV9	TRBJ2-1	few	TRBD2	TGTGCCAGCAGCGTAGCTCGGGGGGGTGAGGGGCAGCCTTGGAATGAGCAGTTCTTC	CASSVARGGEGQPWNEQFF
TRBV12-3/TRBV12-4	TRBJ1-2	-	-	TGTGCCAGCAGTTTATATGGGGCCCAGGGTCATGGCTACACCTTC	CASSLYGAQGHGYTF
TRBV30	TRBJ2-2	few	-	TGTGCCTTTGGACCAGACACCGGGGAGCTGTTTTTT	CAFGPDTGELFF
TRBV18	TRBJ1-1	few	-	TGTGCCAGCTCACCTTTACAGCCTGCGACCGCTCGGGGCACTGAAGCTTTCTTT	CASSPLQPATARGTEAFF
TRBV19	TRBJ1-2	-	-	TGTGCCAGTAGGTTCCGGGTCCCAAATGGCTACACCTTC	CASRFRVPNGYTF
TRBV20-1	TRBJ2-1	once	-	TGCAGTGCAACGGTGACCAGTACACATGAGCAGTTCTTC	CSATVTSTHEQFF
TRBV27	TRBJ2-1	-	-	TGTGCCAGCAGTGCCTCCAGTCTATGGTCCTACAATGAGCAGTTCTTC	CASSASSLWSYNEQFF
TRBV18	TRBJ2-5	few	-	TGTGCCAGCTCACCCAAAGGAGAGACCCAGTACTTC	CASSPKGETQYF
TRBV5-1	TRBJ1-1	few	-	TGCGCCAGCAGCACCGGGACGGTCCTGCACACTGAAGCTTTCTTT	CASSTGTVLHTEAFF
TRBV4-3	TRBJ2-1	-	-	TGCGCCAGCAGCCTCCCCAGGGGTGGTGAGCAGTTCTTC	CASSLPRGGEQFF